These T cell receptor beta chains were read from a single sample in a study of blood T cell repertoires in COVID-19. TCRdb's copy holds only in-frame clones and misses some; the assay was immunoSEQ multiplex PCR. The table lists 110,000 or so clones, roughly 75% of them singletons. The sequencing sample was made of peripheral blood. Receptor source: a human donor in a cohort sampled during active or convalescent COVID-19. CDR3s include the opening cysteine and the closing phenylalanine or tryptophan. Fields, in order: clone size, J gene, D gene, V gene, CDR3 length, CDR3 protein, CDR3 DNA. A D gene is named only where the DNA matches it firmly. Expanded clones are given a class, and other clones once, few, many or no size at all.

clone size: -; J gene: TRBJ2-3; D gene: -; V gene: TRBV21-1; CDR3 length: 15; CDR3 protein: CATCGLADQRNTQYF; CDR3 DNA: TGTGCCACCTGTGGGCTAGCGGACCAGAGGAATACGCAGTATTTT
clone size: -; J gene: TRBJ2-1; D gene: TRBD1; V gene: TRBV19; CDR3 length: 12; CDR3 protein: CASSTGGHEQFF; CDR3 DNA: TGTGCCAGTAGTACAGGGGGTCATGAGCAGTTCTTC
clone size: -; J gene: TRBJ2-1; D gene: TRBD1; V gene: TRBV5-1; CDR3 length: 16; CDR3 protein: CASSSRPGQGYNEQFF; CDR3 DNA: TGCGCCAGCAGCTCGAGACCGGGACAGGGATACAATGAGCAGTTCTTC
clone size: -; J gene: TRBJ1-2; D gene: -; V gene: TRBV27; CDR3 length: 14; CDR3 protein: CASSSRGDSYGYTF; CDR3 DNA: TGTGCCAGCAGTTCCAGGGGTGATTCCTATGGCTACACCTTC
clone size: -; J gene: TRBJ2-1; D gene: TRBD1; V gene: TRBV28; CDR3 length: 16; CDR3 protein: CASSTRRGLNYNEQFF; CDR3 DNA: TGTGCCAGCAGCACAAGAAGGGGGCTAAACTACAATGAGCAGTTCTTC
clone size: -; J gene: TRBJ2-3; D gene: TRBD2; V gene: TRBV11-2; CDR3 length: 19; CDR3 protein: CASSLAGLAGLTSTDTQYF; CDR3 DNA: TGTGCCAGCAGCTTAGCGGGACTAGCGGGACTCACTAGCACAGATACGCAGTATTTT
clone size: -; J gene: TRBJ1-5; D gene: TRBD1; V gene: TRBV19; CDR3 length: 16; CDR3 protein: CASSREDRAINQPQHF; CDR3 DNA: TGTGCCAGTAGTAGAGAGGACAGGGCCATCAATCAGCCCCAGCATTTT
clone size: -; J gene: TRBJ2-7; D gene: -; V gene: TRBV19; CDR3 length: 12; CDR3 protein: CASSPGGHEQYF; CDR3 DNA: TGTGCCAGTAGCCCGGGGGGCCACGAGCAGTACTTC
clone size: few; J gene: TRBJ1-6; D gene: TRBD1; V gene: TRBV4-2; CDR3 length: 18; CDR3 protein: CASSHNPQGAGDNSPLHF; CDR3 DNA: TGTGCCAGCAGCCACAATCCCCAGGGGGCGGGAGATAATTCACCCCTCCACTTT
clone size: -; J gene: TRBJ2-7; D gene: TRBD1; V gene: TRBV6-5; CDR3 length: 15; CDR3 protein: CASSYRDRGPYEQYF; CDR3 DNA: TGTGCCAGCAGTTACAGGGACAGGGGGCCCTACGAGCAGTACTTC
clone size: -; J gene: TRBJ1-2; D gene: TRBD1; V gene: TRBV6-5; CDR3 length: 12; CDR3 protein: CASSLDRDLHTF; CDR3 DNA: TGTGCCAGCAGCCTCGACAGGGACCTACACACCTTC
clone size: once; J gene: TRBJ2-1; D gene: TRBD2; V gene: TRBV7-6; CDR3 length: 17; CDR3 protein: CASSPSGTSGGGHEQFF; CDR3 DNA: TGTGCCAGCAGCCCCTCTGGGACTAGCGGGGGGGGGCATGAGCAGTTCTTC
clone size: few; J gene: TRBJ2-2; D gene: TRBD1; V gene: TRBV25-1; CDR3 length: 15; CDR3 protein: CASSSRTGNTGELFF; CDR3 DNA: TGTGCCAGCAGTTCCCGGACAGGGAACACCGGGGAGCTGTTTTTT
clone size: -; J gene: TRBJ1-2; D gene: TRBD1; V gene: TRBV28; CDR3 length: 13; CDR3 protein: CASRPDRVGGYTF; CDR3 DNA: TGTGCCAGCAGACCCGACAGGGTGGGAGGCTACACCTTC
clone size: -; J gene: TRBJ1-1; D gene: TRBD1; V gene: TRBV11-1; CDR3 length: 16; CDR3 protein: CASSRTGASRGTEAFF; CDR3 DNA: TGTGCCAGCAGCCGGACAGGGGCTTCCCGGGGCACTGAAGCTTTCTTT
clone size: medium-sized; J gene: TRBJ1-1; D gene: TRBD1; V gene: TRBV12-3/TRBV12-4; CDR3 length: 13; CDR3 protein: CATQTGPSTEAFF; CDR3 DNA: TGTGCCACCCAGACAGGGCCCTCCACTGAAGCTTTCTTT
clone size: few; J gene: TRBJ1-5; D gene: TRBD1; V gene: TRBV5-7; CDR3 length: 19; CDR3 protein: CASSESGQGALTYNQPQHF; CDR3 DNA: TGTGCCAGCAGCGAGAGCGGACAGGGGGCGCTTACGTACAATCAGCCCCAGCATTTT
clone size: -; J gene: TRBJ2-1; D gene: -; V gene: TRBV6-2/TRBV6-3; CDR3 length: 13; CDR3 protein: CASSKQGIGEQFF; CDR3 DNA: TGTGCCAGCAGTAAACAGGGTATTGGTGAGCAGTTCTTC
clone size: -; J gene: TRBJ2-7; D gene: -; V gene: TRBV6-5; CDR3 length: 14; CDR3 protein: CASSFTVTSYEQYF; CDR3 DNA: TGTGCCAGCAGTTTTACAGTGACGAGTTACGAGCAGTACTTC
clone size: -; J gene: TRBJ1-2; D gene: -; V gene: TRBV24-1; CDR3 length: 14; CDR3 protein: CATSDHRVNYGYTF; CDR3 DNA: TGTGCCACCAGTGATCACAGGGTGAACTATGGCTACACCTTC
clone size: -; J gene: TRBJ2-2; D gene: -; V gene: TRBV25-1; CDR3 length: 13; CDR3 protein: CASRRVSTGELFF; CDR3 DNA: TGTGCCAGCAGACGGGTGAGCACCGGGGAGCTGTTTTTT
clone size: once; J gene: TRBJ2-7; D gene: TRBD1; V gene: TRBV18; CDR3 length: 15; CDR3 protein: CASSSGQGAIYEQYF; CDR3 DNA: TGTGCCAGCTCATCGGGACAGGGGGCGATCTACGAGCAGTACTTC
clone size: -; J gene: TRBJ2-2; D gene: -; V gene: TRBV5-1; CDR3 length: 16; CDR3 protein: CASAFRQATNTGELFF; CDR3 DNA: TGCGCCAGCGCCTTCCGGCAGGCAACGAACACCGGGGAGCTGTTTTTT
clone size: -; J gene: TRBJ2-7; D gene: TRBD2; V gene: TRBV19; CDR3 length: 17; CDR3 protein: CASSYRGLAGGYYEQYF; CDR3 DNA: TGTGCCAGTAGCTACCGGGGGCTAGCGGGAGGGTACTACGAGCAGTACTTC
clone size: -; J gene: TRBJ1-2; D gene: TRBD1; V gene: TRBV7-9; CDR3 length: 15; CDR3 protein: CASSQLGQGNYGYTF; CDR3 DNA: TGTGCCAGCAGCCAACTGGGACAGGGAAACTATGGCTACACCTTC
clone size: -; J gene: TRBJ1-5; D gene: -; V gene: TRBV6-2/TRBV6-3; CDR3 length: 14; CDR3 protein: CASSYPRGNQPQHF; CDR3 DNA: TGTGCCAGCAGTTACCCTCGTGGCAATCAGCCCCAGCATTTT
clone size: -; J gene: TRBJ1-4; D gene: -; V gene: TRBV3-1/TRBV3-2; CDR3 length: 14; CDR3 protein: CASSQVVANEKLFF; CDR3 DNA: TGTGCCAGCAGCCAAGTAGTAGCTAATGAAAAACTGTTTTTT
clone size: -; J gene: TRBJ1-4; D gene: -; V gene: TRBV18; CDR3 length: 14; CDR3 protein: CASSPLSTNEKLFF; CDR3 DNA: TGTGCCAGCTCACCCCTATCAACTAATGAAAAACTGTTTTTT
clone size: -; J gene: TRBJ2-7; D gene: -; V gene: TRBV19; CDR3 length: 13; CDR3 protein: CASSRTGFYEQYF; CDR3 DNA: TGTGCCAGTAGTAGAACAGGGTTCTACGAGCAGTACTTC
clone size: -; J gene: TRBJ1-2; D gene: -; V gene: TRBV5-1; CDR3 length: 12; CDR3 protein: CASSSSNYGYTF; CDR3 DNA: TGCGCCAGCAGCTCTTCTAACTATGGCTACACCTTC
clone size: once; J gene: TRBJ2-1; D gene: TRBD1; V gene: TRBV4-2; CDR3 length: 17; CDR3 protein: CASSHPTGTGTYNEQFF; CDR3 DNA: TGTGCCAGCAGCCATCCTACCGGGACAGGGACTTACAATGAGCAGTTCTTC
clone size: -; J gene: TRBJ2-2; D gene: TRBD2; V gene: TRBV2; CDR3 length: 14; CDR3 protein: CASSGGLRTGELFF; CDR3 DNA: TGTGCCAGCAGTGGGGGACTACGCACCGGGGAGCTGTTTTTT
clone size: -; J gene: TRBJ1-1; D gene: -; V gene: TRBV19; CDR3 length: 12; CDR3 protein: CASSVQNTEAFF; CDR3 DNA: TGTGCCAGTAGTGTCCAGAACACTGAAGCTTTCTTT
clone size: once; J gene: TRBJ2-3; D gene: TRBD1; V gene: TRBV19; CDR3 length: 13; CDR3 protein: CATRDRGTDTQYF; CDR3 DNA: TGTGCCACCCGGGACAGGGGCACAGATACGCAGTATTTT
clone size: -; J gene: TRBJ1-5; D gene: -; V gene: TRBV28; CDR3 length: 14; CDR3 protein: CASRVPGGHQPQHF; CDR3 DNA: TGTGCCAGCAGGGTTCCCGGGGGGCATCAGCCCCAGCATTTT
clone size: -; J gene: TRBJ1-5; D gene: -; V gene: TRBV6-5; CDR3 length: 13; CDR3 protein: CASSPSSNQPQHF; CDR3 DNA: TGTGCCAGCAGTCCCTCTAGCAATCAGCCCCAGCATTTT
clone size: -; J gene: TRBJ2-7; D gene: -; V gene: TRBV3-1/TRBV3-2; CDR3 length: 16; CDR3 protein: CASSQDSGGASYEQYF; CDR3 DNA: TGTGCCAGCAGCCAAGACTCGGGCGGGGCTTCCTACGAGCAGTACTTC
clone size: few; J gene: TRBJ2-2; D gene: -; V gene: TRBV3-1/TRBV3-2; CDR3 length: 18; CDR3 protein: CASSRLGGRNSNTGELFF; CDR3 DNA: TGTGCCAGCAGCCGACTCGGTGGGAGAAACAGCAACACCGGGGAGCTGTTTTTT
clone size: -; J gene: TRBJ2-5; D gene: TRBD1; V gene: TRBV10-3; CDR3 length: 14; CDR3 protein: CAISRTGPQETQYF; CDR3 DNA: TGTGCCATCAGCCGGACAGGCCCTCAAGAGACCCAGTACTTC
clone size: -; J gene: TRBJ1-2; D gene: -; V gene: TRBV19; CDR3 length: 12; CDR3 protein: CASSRQAYGYTF; CDR3 DNA: TGTGCCAGTAGCAGACAAGCCTATGGCTACACCTTC
clone size: -; J gene: TRBJ1-5; D gene: -; V gene: TRBV9; CDR3 length: 17; CDR3 protein: CASSVGSGGVGNQPQHF; CDR3 DNA: TGTGCCAGCAGCGTAGGAAGCGGGGGAGTAGGCAATCAGCCCCAGCATTTT
clone size: once; J gene: TRBJ2-5; D gene: TRBD2; V gene: TRBV29-1; CDR3 length: 16; CDR3 protein: CSVWGLAGMGQETQYF; CDR3 DNA: TGCAGCGTATGGGGACTAGCGGGCATGGGCCAGGAGACCCAGTACTTC
clone size: -; J gene: TRBJ1-2; D gene: -; V gene: TRBV2; CDR3 length: 14; CDR3 protein: CASSILQAAHGYTF; CDR3 DNA: TGTGCCAGCAGTATCCTACAGGCAGCGCATGGCTACACCTTC
clone size: -; J gene: TRBJ1-2; D gene: -; V gene: TRBV19; CDR3 length: 14; CDR3 protein: CASSAARGLGGYTF; CDR3 DNA: TGTGCCAGTAGTGCGGCCAGGGGATTGGGTGGCTACACCTTC
clone size: -; J gene: TRBJ1-1; D gene: TRBD1; V gene: TRBV19; CDR3 length: 14; CDR3 protein: CASTQGNAGTEAFF; CDR3 DNA: TGTGCCAGTACACAGGGGAACGCTGGCACTGAAGCTTTCTTT